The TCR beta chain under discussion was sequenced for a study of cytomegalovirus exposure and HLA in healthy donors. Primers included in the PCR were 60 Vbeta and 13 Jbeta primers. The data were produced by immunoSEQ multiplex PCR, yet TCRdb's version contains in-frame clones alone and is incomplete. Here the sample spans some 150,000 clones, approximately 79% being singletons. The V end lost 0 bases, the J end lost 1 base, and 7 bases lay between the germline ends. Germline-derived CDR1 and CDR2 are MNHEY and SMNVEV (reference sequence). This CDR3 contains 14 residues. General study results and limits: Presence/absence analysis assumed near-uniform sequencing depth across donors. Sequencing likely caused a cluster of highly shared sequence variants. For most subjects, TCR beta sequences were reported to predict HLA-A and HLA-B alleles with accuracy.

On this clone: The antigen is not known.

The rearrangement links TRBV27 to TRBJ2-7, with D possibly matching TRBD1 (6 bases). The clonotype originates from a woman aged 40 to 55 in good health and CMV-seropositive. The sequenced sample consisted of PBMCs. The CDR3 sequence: CASSLSGASYEQYF. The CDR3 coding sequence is TGTGCCAGCAGTTTATCGGGGGCGTCCTACGAGCAGTACTTC.